This T cell receptor (beta chain) originates from a study of neoadjuvant anti-PD-1 for oral cavity cancer. Turning to the study itself: Before surgery, most patients got three to four biweekly 3 mg/kg nivolumab doses.

As to time point: after neoadjuvant nivolumab, at surgical resection. Germline assignment: CDR1 SGDLS and CDR2 YYNGEE. With 3 bases removed from V and 8 bases from J, the gap between germline ends came to 9 bases. This CDR3 contains 12 residues. Study results and limitations: Only a few patients per response group were TCR-analyzed; validation needed.

Comment on this clone: Its antigen is not known.

Clones were read by immunoSEQ multiplex PCR, and TCRdb kept only the in-frame ones, dropping some. Here the sample spans about 8,400 clones, around 70% being singletons. This clonotype originated in a person aged 35-80 years with oral cavity squamous cell carcinoma. The V gene is TRBV9, the J gene TRBJ2-1; possible D gene TRBD1, 5 bases. The sample was PBMCs, taken after nivolumab (anti-PD-1) treatment. The CDR3 DNA sequence: TGTGCCAGCAGCGGTGACAGCCATGAGCAGTTCTTC. Protein product: CASSGDSHEQFF.